One sample yielded the 29 T cell receptor beta chains listed below, sequenced in a study of regulatory T cells in long-lasting Graves disease. To make TCR beta libraries, researchers used iRepertoire HTBI primers and Arm-PCR of CDR3 regions. TCRdb used MiXCR to reprocess the multiplex PCR reads, holding one entry per CDR3 protein. The sample includes roughly 380,000 distinct CDR3 sequences, 15% to 18% of them seen just once. The sample's time point: newly diagnosed GD, antithyroid drugs for less than 3 months. The TCR library was made from RNA that had been extracted from PBMCs in TRIzol. Sample: peripheral blood mononuclear cells (PBMCs), taken at new diagnosis, from a patient treated with antithyroid drugs. The receptor source for this set is a female donor with Graves disease.

This clonotype was seen more than once but under ten times. V gene TRBV18 combines with J gene TRBJ2-1, with D possibly matching TRBD1 (6 bases). The CDR3 has 15 amino acids. The V gene's germline CDR1 is KGHSH and CDR2 LQKENI. Between the trimmed V and J ends, which lost 6 bases and 9 bases, there was a span of 21 bases. CDR3 sequence reads: CASSTQDHQGIEQFF. The CDR3 bases are TGTGCCAGCTCCACCCAAGACCACCAGGGGATTGAGCAGTTCTTC.

The chain is built from TRBV4-1 and TRBJ2-5; 7 bases match TRBD1. The V segment lost 1 base and the J segment 5 bases; nucleotides outside the gene matches: 7. The germline CDR1 and CDR2 sequences are MGHRA and YSYEKL. This CDR3 comprises 15 residues. CDR3 protein: CASSQGVRGLETQYF. The CDR3 region has the DNA TGCGCCAGCAGCCAAGGTGTAAGGGGGCTGGAGACCCAGTACTTC.

This clonotype has only a few counts. The chain is built from TRBV12-3 or TRBV12-4 and TRBJ2-1; tentative D call: TRBD1 (5 bases). The V and J ends lost 3 bases and 7 bases respectively, with 13 bases between them. This CDR3 comprises 14 residues. The CDR3: CASSLVTPGNEQFF. For the CDR3, the DNA is TGTGCCAGCAGTTTGGTCACCCCAGGGAATGAGCAGTTCTTC.

This rearrangement joins TRBV7-2 to TRBJ2-5; tentatively, D is TRBD2 (5 bases). The CDR3 consists of 14 residues. V dropped 5 bases and J dropped 5 bases, with 15 bases sitting between them. The V gene's germline CDR1 is SGHTA and CDR2 FQGNSA. Written as DNA, the CDR3 is TGTGCCAGCAGCATTTCGGGATACCGGGAGACCCAGTACTTC. Translating it yields CASSISGYRETQYF.

V and J are TRBV28 and TRBJ2-1, with D tentatively TRBD1 or TRBD2 (5 bases each). The CDR3 sequence is 16 residues long. Trimming pared 2 bases from V and 3 bases from J, leaving 14 bases between. The germline V gene encodes CDR1 MDHEN and CDR2 SYDVKM. The CDR3 sequence is CASSLPNRDGYNEQFF. CDR3 sequence (DNA): TGTGCCAGCAGTTTACCGAACCGGGACGGCTACAATGAGCAGTTCTTC.

The genes are TRBV20-1 and TRBJ1-4, with 7 positions matching TRBD1. CDR3 size: 10 residues. The V gene's germline CDR1 is DFQATT and CDR2 SNEGSKA (reference sequence). With V trimmed by 6 bases and J by 12 bases, 4 bases remained unmatched. The CDR3 spells CSAHTGELFF. DNA for the CDR3: TGCAGTGCGCACACAGGGGAACTGTTTTTT.

This clonotype appeared a few times. This chain uses TRBV9 with TRBJ2-2, with 10 positions matching TRBD1. The CDR3 is made up of 17 amino acids. J was trimmed by 5 bases and V by 2 bases; bases with no gene match: 9. The germline gives CDR1 SGDLS, CDR2 YYNGEE. The CDR3 DNA sequence: TGTGCCAGCAGCGTCGGCGTTGGACAGGGGGTTACCGGGGAGCTGTTTTTT. It translates to CASSVGVGQGVTGELFF.

This clonotype was seen many times. The chain couples TRBV12-3 or TRBV12-4 to TRBJ1-1; possibly TRBD1 for D (5 bases). V was cut by 3 bases and J by 0 bases, with 11 bases left in between. The CDR3 totals 15 residues. The CDR3 sequence is CASSFSSGMNTEAFF. The CDR3 region has the DNA TGTGCCAGCAGTTTCTCTTCAGGGATGAACACTGAAGCTTTCTTT.

This clonotype was observed at least ten times. J is TRBJ2-1 and V is TRBV4-2; TRBD1 matches at 10 bases. The CDR3 extends over 17 amino acids. Germline V gene data show CDR1 as LGHNA and CDR2 as YNFKEQ. V lost 0 bases to trimming and J lost 4 bases; unmatched junction nucleotides: 6. The CDR3: CASSQEGDRGEYNEQFF. The DNA for the CDR3 is TGTGCCAGCAGCCAAGAAGGGGACAGGGGTGAATACAATGAGCAGTTCTTC.

A remark on this clonotype: This likely traces to a read error, being one base from a far larger clone. J is TRBJ2-4 and V is TRBV27; D gene uncertain. The V and J ends lost 4 bases and 15 bases respectively, with 19 bases between them. This CDR3 spans 13 amino acids. Germline CDR1 and CDR2: MNHEY and SMNVEV (reference sequence). CDR3 nucleotide sequence: TGTGCCAGCAGTTCTGGGTCCCTTTACGAGCGGTACTTC. Amino acid sequence: CASSSGSLYERYF.

This clonotype was counted ten times or more. The gene calls are TRBV7-6 and TRBJ2-3, with D perhaps given as TRBD1 or TRBD2 (6 bases each). V was trimmed by 5 bases and J by 2 bases, leaving 23 bases between them. Germline-derived CDR1 and CDR2 are SGHVS and FNYEAQ. This CDR3 contains 18 residues. CDR3 protein: CASSPLSGARANTDTQYF. The CDR3 coding sequence is TGTGCCAGCAGCCCGCTCTCGGGGGCGCGCGCAAACACAGATACGCAGTATTTT.

In this sample, this clonotype turned up a few times. J is TRBJ2-1 and V is TRBV20-1; 8 positions agree with TRBD2. V was pared by 3 bases and J by 8 bases, with 9 bases of the junction left unmatched. Germline loops: CDR1 DFQATT, CDR2 SNEGSKA (reference sequence). This CDR3 has 14 amino acids. CDR3 loop: CSARDAIGGDEQFF. The CDR3 nucleotides are TGCAGTGCTAGGGACGCAATCGGGGGGGATGAGCAGTTCTTC.

This clonotype was counted at least ten times. The chain carries TRBV20-1 and TRBJ1-5; D is unresolved. Germline V CDR1 and CDR2: DFQATT, SNEGSKA (reference sequence). Trimming stripped 0 bases from V and 2 bases from J, with 11 bases between. The CDR3 runs 15 residues. As DNA, the CDR3 is TGCAGTGCTAGAGATTATGGGCAGCGCAATCAGCCCCAGCATTTT. Protein sequence: CSARDYGQRNQPQHF.

This clonotype was seen many times. V is TRBV4-1 and J is TRBJ1-1; no clear D. The germline V gene encodes CDR1 MGHRA and CDR2 YSYEKL. Trimming cost V 2 bases and J 0 bases, with 19 bases left between them. This CDR3 is built from 18 residues. The CDR3 here is CASSQKENRIPMNTEAFF. DNA of the CDR3: TGCGCCAGCAGCCAAAAGGAGAACAGAATACCAATGAACACTGAAGCTTTCTTT.

This clonotype was detected ten times or more. The chain joins TRBV6-5 to TRBJ2-7; possible D gene TRBD2, 6 bases. Germline-derived CDR1 and CDR2 are MNHEY and SVGAGI. There are 13 residues in the CDR3. V was shortened by 3 bases and J by 7 bases, with 13 bases between the two germline ends. In DNA form, the CDR3 reads TGTGCCAGCAGTTATCGCGGGACTGGGGAGCAGTACTTC. Its translation is CASSYRGTGEQYF.

The chain is built from TRBV3-1 and TRBJ2-2, with TRBD1 identical over 11 bases. With V trimmed by 1 base and J by 5 bases, 9 bases remained unmatched. Germline V gene data show CDR1 as LGHDT and CDR2 as YNNKEL (reference sequence). This CDR3 is 18 amino acids long. In DNA, the CDR3 is TGTGCCAGCAGCCAAGGGTCATCCGGGACAGGGGGGACCGGGGAGCTGTTTTTT. Translated: CASSQGSSGTGGTGELFF.

The J gene is TRBJ2-7, the V gene TRBV30, with D possibly TRBD2 on 6 matching bases. Germline V gives CDR1 GTSNPN, CDR2 SVGIG (reference sequence). The V and J ends lost 6 bases and 0 bases respectively, with 18 bases between them. The CDR3 is made up of 15 amino acids. The CDR3 loop is CACILPRDFSYEQYF. Written as DNA, the CDR3 is TGTGCCTGCATACTACCGCGGGATTTCTCCTACGAGCAGTACTTC.

This clonotype was counted only a few times. The V gene is TRBV29-1, the J gene TRBJ1-4; the D gene is possibly TRBD1 (6 bases). Germline V gene sequence: CDR1 SQVTM, CDR2 ANQGSEA. The V end was cut by 4 bases, the J end by 6 bases, with 9 bases between. CDR3 size: 12 residues. This CDR3 is CSVAAGDEKLFF. CDR3 nucleotide sequence: TGCAGCGTTGCGGCAGGGGATGAAAAACTGTTTTTT.

This clonotype was recorded many times. V usage is TRBV20-1 and J usage is TRBJ2-1; 9 nucleotides align to TRBD2. V shed 2 bases and J 6 bases; nucleotides not matched to a gene: 11. Per the germline V gene, CDR1 is DFQATT and CDR2 is SNEGSKA (reference sequence). The length of the CDR3 is 16 residues. The CDR3 coding sequence is TGCAGTGCTAGACCCCTTCTAGCGGGGCCGCCCAATGAGCAGTTCTTC. It is translated as CSARPLLAGPPNEQFF.

Of note for this clonotype: The junction departs from the called germline gene at one end, perhaps through a read error. The rearrangement links TRBV5-1 to TRBJ1-1; no definite D call. Germline V lookup: CDR1 SGHRS, CDR2 YFSETQ. The CDR3 extends over 14 amino acids. The CDR3 nucleotides read TGCGCCGGCAGCTTGCACCCGGGGAACACTGAAGCTTTCTTT. Residues: CAGSLHPGNTEAFF.

There are many counts of this clonotype. The V call is TRBV3-2, the J call TRBJ2-1; the DNA was not compared with TRBD1, the D call given in the table. TRBV3-2 is tagged as a pseudogene. The CDR3 runs 13 residues. Here the CDR3 reads CASALRGGGEQFF. The CDR3 nucleotides read TGTGCCAGCGCGCTCCGTGGGGGCGGCGAGCAGTTCTTC.

There are a few counts of this clonotype. This chain links TRBV6-2 or TRBV6-3 with TRBJ2-3, with D possibly being TRBD2 (5 bases). The CDR3 spans 13 residues. The V end was cut by 2 bases, the J end by 5 bases, with 8 bases between. Germline-derived CDR1 and CDR2 are MNHEY and SVGEGT. The CDR3 nucleotides are TGTGCCAGCAGTTACCACGGAGGAGATACGCAGTATTTT. Translated: CASSYHGGDTQYF.

This clonotype was seen ten or more times. The chain employs TRBV5-1 and TRBJ1-1; 9 bases agree with TRBD1. Trimming at V came to 4 bases and at J to 1 base, leaving 17 bases not matched to a gene. Per germline, CDR1 SGHRS and CDR2 YFSETQ. There are 19 residues in the CDR3. CDR3 DNA sequence: TGCGCCAGCAGCGACGGCCGGACAGGGGTGGTCTATGGGAACACTGAAGCTTTCTTT. Encoded protein: CASSDGRTGVVYGNTEAFF.

This clonotype was detected ten times or more. Written as DNA, the CDR3 is TGCAGTGCTGGGGGGGTAGGCTACGAGCAGTACTTC. Encoded protein: CSAGGVGYEQYF. This chain connects TRBV20-1 to TRBJ2-7; TRBD2 aligns across 7 bases. Germline V gives CDR1 DFQATT, CDR2 SNEGSKA (reference sequence). The CDR3 is 12 amino acids. The V gene end was trimmed by 5 bases and the J gene end by 3 bases; junction bases not matched to a gene: 4.

This clonotype was picked up a small number of times. V is TRBV28 and J is TRBJ2-2; D is unclear. With 7 bases removed from V and 1 base from J, the gap between germline ends came to 10 bases. The length of the CDR3 is 14 residues. The germline V gene encodes CDR1 MDHEN and CDR2 SYDVKM. Here the CDR3 reads CASKWYGNTGELFF. The DNA of the CDR3 is TGTGCCAGCAAATGGTATGGGAACACCGGGGAGCTGTTTTTT.

This clonotype appeared many times. The CDR3 loop reads CASRDSTNEKLFF. DNA for the CDR3: TGTGCCAGCCGGGACTCAACTAATGAAAAACTGTTTTTT. V gene TRBV7-9 combines with J gene TRBJ1-4; D might be TRBD1 (5 bases). CDR3 length: 13 residues. The germline CDR1 and CDR2 sequences are SEHNR and FQNEAQ (reference sequence). The ends were cut back, 8 bases at V and 0 bases at J, with 7 bases in the middle. Full variable domain (remainder filled in from reference TRBV7-9 and TRBJ1-4): DTGVSQNPRHKITKRGQNVTFRCDPISEHNRLYWYRQTLGQGPEFLTYFQNEAQLEKSRLLSDRFSAERPKGSFSTLEIQRTEQGDSAMYLCASRDSTNEKLFFGSGTQLSVL.

V gene TRBV20-1 combines with J gene TRBJ2-7; 7 bases map to TRBD1. The CDR3 contains 13 residues. Unmatched junction bases numbered 3, after V lost 1 base and J lost 3 bases. CDR1 DFQATT and CDR2 SNEGSKA come from the germline V gene (reference sequence). CDR3 in amino acids: CSARANRGYEQYF. DNA for the CDR3: TGCAGTGCTAGAGCAAACAGGGGCTACGAGCAGTACTTC.

The rearrangement links TRBV9 to TRBJ2-3; 12 bases align to TRBD2. The CDR3 runs to 17 residues. Unmatched junction bases numbered 7, after V lost 0 bases and J lost 5 bases. The germline CDR1 and CDR2 sequences are SGDLS and YYNGEE. The CDR3 bases are TGTGCCAGCAGCGTAGAGCTAGCGGGGGGGCCGGGAGATACGCAGTATTTT. Translating it yields CASSVELAGGPGDTQYF.

There are many counts of this clonotype. V usage is TRBV12-3 or TRBV12-4 and J usage is TRBJ2-2; 8 bases match TRBD2. The ends lost 6 bases at V and 5 bases at J; junction bases unmatched: 11. The CDR3 is 16 amino acids. CDR3 loop: CASRPRGLGRTGELFF. CDR3 bases: TGTGCCAGCAGACCCCGGGGACTAGGGAGAACCGGGGAGCTGTTTTTT.